This TCR beta chain was documented in a study of T cell responses to AZD1222 COVID-19 vaccine. Broader study findings: Nearly half of the spike-specific TCRs reportedly recognize variant regions that carry no mutations. At 160-218 and 743-854, vaccine-associated CD4 TCRs were dominant, and they spanned spike. Among the donors, most were white British and more were female, and clonal diversity was possibly underestimated. Sampling that yielded the repertoires occurred only after the peak T cell response.

Method: immunoSEQ multiplex PCR; TCRdb's copy keeps in-frame clones and lacks some. Of 170,000 or so clones listed, roughly 91% are singletons. With regard to this clone: Its antigen is undetermined.

The CDR3 length is 15 residues. Germline CDR1 MNHEY, CDR2 SVGEGT. V lost 2 bases to trimming and J lost 2 bases, with 10 bases between them. This chain links TRBV6-2 or TRBV6-3 with TRBJ1-5; D is unclear. This TCR was sampled from an adult who received the MenACWY meningococcal vaccine as a control. Sequencing was performed on peripheral blood, taken 28 days after the second dose of the MenACWY control vaccine. The CDR3 DNA reads TGTGCCAGCAGTTACCCCCCGGAGGGCAATCAGCCCCAGCATTTT. This translates into CASSYPPEGNQPQHF.